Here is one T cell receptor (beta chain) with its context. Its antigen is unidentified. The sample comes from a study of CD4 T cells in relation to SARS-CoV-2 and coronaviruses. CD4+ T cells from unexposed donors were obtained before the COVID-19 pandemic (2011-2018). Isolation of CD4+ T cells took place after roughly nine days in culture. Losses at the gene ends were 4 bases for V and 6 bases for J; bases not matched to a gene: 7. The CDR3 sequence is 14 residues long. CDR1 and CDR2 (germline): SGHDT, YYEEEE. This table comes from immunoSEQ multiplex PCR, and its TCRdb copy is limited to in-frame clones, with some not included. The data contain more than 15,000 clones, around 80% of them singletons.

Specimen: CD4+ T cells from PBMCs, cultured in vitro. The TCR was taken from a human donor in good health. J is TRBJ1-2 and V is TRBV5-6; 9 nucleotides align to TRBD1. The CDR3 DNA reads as TGTGCCAGCAGCCGTCGCGGGACAGGGAATGGCTACACCTTC. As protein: CASSRRGTGNGYTF.